The rows below give T cell receptor beta chains drawn from one sample of a study of shared clonotypes between healthy human individuals. Here immunoSEQ multiplex PCR was the method, and the copy in TCRdb shows in-frame clones only, minus some. The table has some 650,000 clones, 97% seen once. Sequencing was carried out using naive CD4+ T cells sorted from blood. Receptor source: a woman between 25 and 40 years old in good health. Each CDR3 is given with its conserved first and last residue. The size entry is marked missing in some rows and otherwise reads once, few, many or a size class.

V: TRBV11-2
J: TRBJ2-1
size: once
CDR3: CASSLGQGLGGQFF

V: TRBV15
J: TRBJ1-5
size: NA
CDR3: CATSSRTALSNQPQHF

V: TRBV27
J: TRBJ2-3
size: NA
CDR3: CATTTRALSTDTQYF

V: TRBV10-3
J: TRBJ2-7
size: NA
CDR3: CATHGGSYEQYF

V: TRBV28
J: NA
size: NA
CDR3: CASSSGGTGRFYEQYF

V: TRBV5-1
J: TRBJ2-1
size: once
CDR3: CASSLSGTDNEQFF

V: TRBV12-5
J: TRBJ2-1
size: NA
CDR3: CASGPGREYNEQFF

V: TRBV5-6
J: TRBJ1-5
size: once
CDR3: CASSPRPGQPQHF

V: TRBV29-1
J: TRBJ2-7
size: NA
CDR3: CSVQGQGYEQYF

V: TRBV6-1
J: TRBJ1-5
size: few
CDR3: CASRPGTLDQPQHF

V: TRBV7-9
J: TRBJ2-2
size: NA
CDR3: CASSPLIGELFF

V: TRBV5-6
J: TRBJ2-2
size: NA
CDR3: CASSFWGAGGELFF

V: TRBV29-1
J: TRBJ2-1
size: NA
CDR3: CSVGFGLINEQFF

V: TRBV5-1
J: TRBJ1-1
size: NA
CDR3: CASSSGGIPAFF

V: TRBV9
J: TRBJ2-2
size: NA
CDR3: CASSVAGGQGTGELFF

V: TRBV6-5
J: TRBJ2-5
size: NA
CDR3: CASSGGKETQYF

V: TRBV4-1
J: TRBJ2-7
size: NA
CDR3: CASSLRTGAYEQYF

V: TRBV18
J: TRBJ1-1
size: NA
CDR3: CASSPGLTEAFF

V: TRBV4-1
J: TRBJ2-7
size: NA
CDR3: CASSQVADSYEQYF

V: TRBV7-9
J: TRBJ2-7
size: NA
CDR3: CASSSGTGSYEQYF

V: TRBV6-6
J: TRBJ1-1
size: NA
CDR3: CASSYQAEAFF

V: TRBV5-5
J: TRBJ1-5
size: NA
CDR3: CASSLLGQGYDSNQPQHF

V: TRBV18
J: TRBJ2-3
size: NA
CDR3: CASSTGGRGTDTQYF

V: TRBV28
J: TRBJ1-5
size: NA
CDR3: CASVLGAGNQPQHF

V: TRBV29-1
J: TRBJ2-2
size: NA
CDR3: CSVDGWEGDTGELFF

V: TRBV10-3
J: TRBJ2-5
size: NA
CDR3: CAISESVGPQETQYF

V: TRBV5-1
J: TRBJ2-7
size: NA
CDR3: CASSPRFSPEQYF

V: TRBV29-1
J: TRBJ2-7
size: NA
CDR3: CSVGQGTAYEQYF

V: TRBV19
J: TRBJ1-2
size: NA
CDR3: CASNLHRGPDAYGYTF

V: TRBV5-4
J: TRBJ1-5
size: NA
CDR3: CASSLGGGNQPQHF

V: TRBV28
J: TRBJ1-1
size: NA
CDR3: CASSLGTEEAFF

V: TRBV11-3
J: TRBJ2-1
size: once
CDR3: CASSRQGQGSYNEQFF

V: TRBV10-3
J: TRBJ2-1
size: once
CDR3: CAIGMSSYNEQFF

V: TRBV5-4
J: TRBJ2-2
size: NA
CDR3: CASSLGGRANTGELFF

V: TRBV7-9
J: TRBJ2-7
size: NA
CDR3: CASSFVSSGSRSYEQYF

V: TRBV25-1
J: TRBJ2-7
size: NA
CDR3: CASRDRSPEQYF

V: TRBV7-2
J: TRBJ2-3
size: NA
CDR3: CASSLRPNLDTQYF

V: TRBV29-1
J: TRBJ2-5
size: NA
CDR3: CSVSSGQETQYF

V: TRBV10-3
J: TRBJ2-3
size: NA
CDR3: CAISESTGTDTQYF

V: TRBV27
J: TRBJ2-1
size: NA
CDR3: CASSPLGLGRRNNEQFF

V: TRBV7-2
J: TRBJ1-2
size: NA
CDR3: CASSPGVDLFEGYTF

V: TRBV6-4
J: TRBJ2-1
size: NA
CDR3: CASSDYQRDGDNEQFF

V: TRBV6-5
J: TRBJ2-7
size: NA
CDR3: CATAHDGEQYF

V: TRBV5-6
J: TRBJ1-5
size: NA
CDR3: CASSAGGKEPQHF

V: TRBV5-1
J: TRBJ1-5
size: NA
CDR3: CASSLVPQSNQPQHF

V: TRBV7-9
J: TRBJ1-2
size: NA
CDR3: CASSPPGDNYGYTF

V: TRBV19
J: TRBJ1-1
size: NA
CDR3: CASSISSVNTEAFF